This T cell receptor (beta chain) was captured by sequencing in a study of OX40 agonist ivuxolimab in advanced cancers. Study information: Patients undergoing dose escalation presented with hepatocellular carcinoma, melanoma, renal cell or head and neck cancer. There were three patients with partial responses, one having hepatocellular carcinoma and two cutaneous melanoma. Study conclusions and caveats: The CD4+ and CD8+ T cells in the blood had expanded clonally by week 6 at 0.1 to 3.0 mg/kg.

Sampling of blood occurred at baseline, cycle 4 day 1, and cycle 7 day 1. Generated by immunoSEQ multiplex PCR, the TCRdb table keeps only in-frame clones and is missing some. The top ten hold 0.38% of the sample, which has some 44,000 clones, approximately 83% seen once. There are 17 residues in the CDR3. V was clipped by 5 bases and J by 0 bases, with 14 bases between them. Germline CDR1 and CDR2: MGHRA and YSYEKL. Note on this clone: Its antigen remains unknown.

The chain joins TRBV4-1 to TRBJ1-6, with a weak D call TRBD1 (5 bases). The sequencing used CD4+ or CD8+ T cells sorted from blood, collected in a trial of the OX40 agonist ivuxolimab. This clonotype was sampled from an adult with an advanced solid tumor such as melanoma, head and neck, liver or kidney cancer. CDR3 sequence reads: CASSVWDANSYNSPLHF. CDR3 sequence (DNA): TGCGCCAGCAGCGTGTGGGACGCCAACTCCTATAATTCACCCCTCCACTTT.